The 9 T cell receptor beta chains below come from one sample, sequenced in a study of CD8 T cells in Susac syndrome (dated by TCRdb to about 2019). To prepare the library, the immunoSEQ multiplex PCR assay was applied. RNA was extracted using the RNeasy kit, and about 0.45 to 1 ug of the RNA was reverse transcribed with random hexamers. The public reads were run again by TCRdb, first through fastp at Q25 and then through MiXCR, and only productive beta chains were kept. For every CDR3 protein sequence, its rows merge into one entry that carries the most common genes and DNA. In all, the sample holds 300,000 or so distinct CDR3 sequences, and roughly 94% of those were seen once. The ten largest clones take up 0.065% of the sample. The sample taken for sequencing was CD4+ T cells from PBMCs. The receptors were sampled from a human donor with multiple sclerosis.

This clonotype has just a few counts. The chain couples TRBV18 to TRBJ1-1, with 7 bases matching TRBD1. CDR3 length: 14 residues. V dropped 4 bases and J dropped 3; count of bases not matched to a gene: 5. CDR1 and CDR2 (germline): KGHSH, LQKENI. CDR3 loop: CASSRQGGDTEAFF. The CDR3 region has the DNA TGTGCCAGCTCACGCCAGGGGGGAGACACTGAAGCTTTCTTT.

The J gene is TRBJ2-3, the V gene TRBV29-1; perhaps TRBD1 as D (6 bases). The CDR3 covers 14 residues. CDR1 is SQVTM and CDR2 is ANQGSEA in the germline V gene. V was trimmed by 2 bases and J by 5 bases, leaving 14 bases between them. The DNA of the CDR3 is TGCAGCGTTGAAATTGCAGGGGTCGGAGATACGCAGTATTTT. This encodes CSVEIAGVGDTQYF.

CDR3 nucleotides: TGTGCCAGCAGCTCTCGGACAGGGAGGACCCAGTACTTC. Protein sequence: CASSSRTGRTQYF. The chain uses TRBV5-6 and TRBJ2-5; 8 bases are a match to TRBD1. CDR1 is SGHDT and CDR2 is YYEEEE in the germline V gene. V shed 3 bases, J shed 7 bases, and the junction held 5 bases outside the gene matches. This CDR3 contains 13 residues.

The genes are TRBV3-1 and TRBJ2-2; D might be TRBD2 (6 bases). The CDR3 sequence is 14 residues long. Germline V gene lookup returns CDR1 LGHDT and CDR2 YNNKEL (reference sequence). V lost 1 base, J lost 6 bases, and 9 bases lay in between. The CDR3 nucleotides read TGTGCCAGCAGCCAAGCACTAGCAGCCGGGGAGCTGTTTTTT. Protein product: CASSQALAAGELFF.

J is TRBJ1-3 and V is TRBV7-2; TRBD1 matches 7 bases. CDR1 and CDR2 (germline): SGHTA, FQGNSA. The CDR3 has 15 amino acids. Trimming took 5 bases from V and 3 from J; bases not matched to a gene: 7. CDR3 residues: CASSGQAAFGNTIYF. DNA for the CDR3: TGTGCCAGCAGCGGACAGGCCGCCTTTGGAAACACCATATATTTT.

V gene TRBV7-9 combines with J gene TRBJ2-3; the D is unclear. From germline, CDR1 is SEHNR and CDR2 FQNEAQ (reference sequence). CDR3 length equals 13 residues. The ends were cut back, 1 base at V and 6 bases at J, with 8 bases in the middle. The CDR3 sequence is CASSLDARDTQYF. The CDR3 bases are TGTGCCAGCAGCTTAGACGCTCGGGATACGCAGTATTTT.

This clonotype was seen a single time. The junction departs from the called germline gene at one end, perhaps through a read error. This chain uses TRBV29-1 with TRBJ2-3; either TRBD1 or TRBD2 may fit D (6 bases each). Per the germline V gene, CDR1 is SQVTM and CDR2 is ANQGSEA. The CDR3 length is 13 residues. CDR3 region: CSALPRRGDTQFF. CDR3 sequence (DNA): TGCAGCGCATTACCTCGAAGGGGGGATACGCAGTTTTTT.

This chain uses TRBV20-1 with TRBJ1-5; possibly TRBD1 for D (6 bases). The germline V gene encodes CDR1 DFQATT and CDR2 SNEGSKA (reference sequence). The V end lost 4 bases, the J end lost 6 bases, and 13 bases lay between the germline ends. There are 13 residues in the CDR3. CDR3 region: CSATQGGGQPQHF. The CDR3 coding sequence is TGCAGTGCTACACAGGGAGGGGGTCAGCCCCAGCATTTT.

The chain has TRBV19 and TRBJ2-2; TRBD2 matches 11 bases. Looked up from germline, CDR1 is LNHDA and CDR2 is SQIVND (reference sequence). This CDR3 has 16 residues. V was clipped by 9 bases and J by 8 bases; unmatched bases: 14. CDR3 sequence reads: CASRGLAGGPRGELFF. CDR3 nucleotide sequence: TGTGCCAGCCGAGGGCTAGCGGGAGGCCCGAGGGGGGAGCTGTTTTTT.